This is a list of T cell receptor beta chains from one sample in a study of CD8+ T cells in alopecia areata. Measured with immunoSEQ multiplex PCR; TCRdb has only the in-frame clones, and not every one. The sample has around 150,000 clones; roughly four fifths are singletons. Sequences were derived from CD8+ T cells sorted from blood, sampled at week 4, from a patient treated with tofacitinib. The receptors were gathered from a human donor with alopecia areata. Both conserved end residues are part of each CDR3. A D gene is named only where the DNA matches it firmly. Only some rows state a clone size, as once, few, many or a class for expanded clones.

j_call,v_call,d_call,clone_size,cdr3_nt,cdr3_aa
TRBJ2-3,TRBV7-9,-,few,TGTGCCAGCAGTTCTGCCCCTCACCGGGTGGAGTGGACAGATACGCAGTATTTT,CASSSAPHRVEWTDTQYF
TRBJ2-5,TRBV29-1,-,-,TGCAGCGTCAACAGGGGGGGCCAAGAGACCCAGTACTTC,CSVNRGGQETQYF
TRBJ2-1,TRBV29-1,TRBD2,few,TGCAGCGTGAGGCGGGGGAGCTCCTACAATGAGCAGTTCTTC,CSVRRGSSYNEQFF
TRBJ2-1,TRBV4-1,TRBD2,-,TGCGCCAGCAGCCCTCTAGCGGGGGGCCACAATGAGCAGTTCTTC,CASSPLAGGHNEQFF
TRBJ2-5,TRBV9,TRBD2,-,TGTGCCAGCAGCTCTCGGACTAGCGGGGCCCAAGAGACCCAGTACTTC,CASSSRTSGAQETQYF
TRBJ2-1,TRBV1,-,-,TGCACCAGCAGCCGCTCGACAGGGAAGAACTACAATGAGCAGTTCTTC,CTSSRSTGKNYNEQFF
TRBJ2-7,TRBV5-4,-,-,TGTGCCAGCAGCTACGACCGGAAGACGGCGGACGGCGAGCAGTACTTC,CASSYDRKTADGEQYF
TRBJ2-7,TRBV27,-,-,TGTGCCAGCAGCCCCTCTCCCGGGACTTTCCCCTACGAGCAGTACTTC,CASSPSPGTFPYEQYF
TRBJ2-1,TRBV19,-,-,TGTGCCAGTGGACCTCCGAACAATGAGCAGTTCTTC,CASGPPNNEQFF
TRBJ2-6,TRBV6-5,-,-,TGTGCCAGCAGTTACGAGGGGTCTGGGGCCAACGTCCTGACTTTC,CASSYEGSGANVLTF
TRBJ2-3,TRBV5-1,TRBD2,-,TGCGCCAGCAGCTTAGGGACTAGCGGGCTTGACACAGATACGCAGTATTTT,CASSLGTSGLDTDTQYF
TRBJ2-7,TRBV27,TRBD2,-,TGTGCCAGCAGTTTAGGTCTAGCGGGGGTTAACGAGCAGTACTTC,CASSLGLAGVNEQYF
TRBJ2-3,TRBV6-6,-,-,TGTGCCAGCAGTGGGACCGACACAGATACGCAGTATTTT,CASSGTDTDTQYF
TRBJ1-1,TRBV25-1,-,-,TGTGCCAGCAGTCCCACCCCGGGGACTGAAGCTTTCTTT,CASSPTPGTEAFF
TRBJ1-1,TRBV6-5,-,-,TGTGCCAGCAGCTGGGCAGGGGCGGAAACTGAAGCTTTCTTT,CASSWAGAETEAFF
TRBJ1-5,TRBV5-1,-,-,TGCGCCAGCAGCGAGACGGGATATAGCAATCAGCCCCAGCATTTT,CASSETGYSNQPQHF
TRBJ2-1,TRBV29-1,-,-,TGCAGCGTTGAAGGACAGGAAAGCTCCTACAATGAGCAGTTCTTC,CSVEGQESSYNEQFF
TRBJ2-7,TRBV4-1,-,-,TGCGCCAGCAGCCAAGATCACGGCAGGGTTGACGAGCAGTACTTC,CASSQDHGRVDEQYF
TRBJ2-3,TRBV4-3,TRBD2,-,TGCGCCAGCAGCCCGTGGGCGGGGGGGCCGATAGATACGCAGTATTTT,CASSPWAGGPIDTQYF
TRBJ2-1,TRBV20-1,-,-,TGCAGTGCTAGACAATCGATTGAGCAGTTCTTC,CSARQSIEQFF